This entry lists 7 T cell receptor beta chains sequenced from one sample in a study of T cells in Graves' hyperthyroidism and ophthalmopathy. TCR beta CDR3 regions were amplified from RNA transcripts. When the TCR CDR3 underwent first-round RT-PCR, the HTBI primer set was used. TCRdb re-called the multiplex PCR reads through MiXCR, storing one row per CDR3 protein. The top ten hold 18% of the sample, which has 500,000 to 600,000 distinct CDR3 sequences, approximately 16% seen once. Sequencing was done on a sample of blood. These receptor sequences come from a woman aged 18-35 years with Graves' hyperthyroidism.

The chain uses TRBV4-1 and TRBJ1-5, with D possibly matching TRBD1 (6 bases). The germline gives CDR1 MGHRA, CDR2 YSYEKL. The CDR3 loop spans 16 amino acids. V shed 1 base and J shed 3 bases, with 13 bases lying between them. The CDR3 protein is CASSQGRQGHNQPQHF. The CDR3 DNA reads TGCGCCAGCAGCCAAGGGCGGCAGGGGCACAATCAGCCCCAGCATTTT.

This chain connects TRBV6-1 to TRBJ2-7; D not certain. V lost 6 bases to trimming and J lost 0 bases, with 9 bases between them. The CDR3 contains 13 residues. The germline V gene has CDR1 MNHNS and CDR2 SASEGT. The CDR3 coding sequence is TGTGCCAGCAGCGTCGGCAGCTCCTACGAGCAGTACTTC. Protein: CASSVGSSYEQYF.

This clonotype was detected ten times or more. The chain combines TRBV7-8 with TRBJ1-2, with no clear D. CDR3 length: 13 amino acids. Trimming stripped 3 bases from V and 4 bases from J, with 9 bases between. Per the germline V gene, CDR1 is SGHVS and CDR2 is FQNEAQ. The CDR3 region is CASSFPMFYGYTF. The CDR3 DNA is TGTGCCAGCAGCTTCCCGATGTTCTATGGCTACACCTTC.

The chain has TRBV6-1 and TRBJ1-2; no definite D call. This CDR3 spans 14 amino acids. Trimming pared 5 bases from V and 3 bases from J, leaving 13 bases between. CDR1 and CDR2 (germline): MNHNS, SASEGT. This CDR3 reads CASSYRMGYYGYTF. DNA for the CDR3: TGTGCCAGCAGTTATAGGATGGGGTACTATGGCTACACCTTC.

The chain carries TRBV7-2 and TRBJ2-7; maybe TRBD2 (6 bases). CDR1 is SGHTA and CDR2 is FQGNSA in the germline V gene. Between the trimmed V and J ends, which lost 5 bases and 0 bases, there was a span of 17 bases. The CDR3 contains 16 residues. The CDR3, as DNA: TGTGCCAGCAGCCCTCTCGAAGGAGGGGTCTCCTACGAGCAGTACTTC. Translated: CASSPLEGGVSYEQYF. Looking up the rest from reference TRBV7-2 and TRBJ2-7 gives the full variable domain: GAGVSQSPSNKVTEKGKDVELRCDPISGHTALYWYRQSLGQGLEFLIYFQGNSAPDKSGLPSDRFSAERTGGSVSTLTIQRTQQEDSAVYLCASSPLEGGVSYEQYFGPGTRLTVT.

The chain employs TRBV7-9 and TRBJ2-5; tentative D call: TRBD1 (5 bases). Deletions cut 5 bases from V and 0 bases from J, with 10 bases between. Germline V gene lookup returns CDR1 SEHNR and CDR2 FQNEAQ (reference sequence). The CDR3 length is 14 residues. Here the CDR3 DNA reads TGTGCCAGCAGCCTGGGGCAGAACCAAGAGACCCAGTACTTC. Its protein product is CASSLGQNQETQYF.

CDR3 bases: TGTGCCAGTACCACCAGGGCAGGGATTTCTGGAAACACCATATATTTT. It codes for CASTTRAGISGNTIYF. The chain carries TRBV19 and TRBJ1-3; the D gene is possibly TRBD1 (5 bases). The V and J ends lost 7 bases and 1 base respectively, with 17 bases between them. This CDR3 spans 16 amino acids. The germline V gene has CDR1 LNHDA and CDR2 SQIVND (reference sequence).